Included here is one T cell receptor beta chain sequence, with context. Its target is not known. Generated by immunoSEQ multiplex PCR, the TCRdb table keeps only in-frame clones and is missing some. The sample has around 370,000 clones, approximately 81% seen once. The CDR3 has 17 residues. V was cut by 4 bases and J by 0 bases, with 17 bases left in between. Germline V gives CDR1 SGHRS, CDR2 YFSETQ. These data are taken from a study of Ad26.COV2.S vaccination and SARS-CoV-2 variants. Findings and caveats of the study: Considerable breadth of spike-specific CD8+ and CD4+ T cell responses has reportedly been documented following vaccination. Researchers reported similar non-spike TCR breadth in vaccine and placebo recipients. The placebo group had lower spike-specific TCR breadth than the vaccine recipients did.

Treatment: roughly 19 received Ad26.COV2.S at low or high dose, single or two shots; five or six received placebo; per-sample allocation not given. The samples date from day 63 after the first vaccine or placebo injection. The receptor comes from a person aged 18-65 years who received the Ad26.COV2.S COVID-19 vaccine or a placebo. The chain joins TRBV5-1 to TRBJ2-1; D uncertain. Source: peripheral blood, taken in a trial of Ad26.COV2.S vaccine versus placebo. For the CDR3, the DNA is TGCGCCAGCAGCCCACCTTGGTCGATAAGCTCCTACAATGAGCAGTTCTTC. Protein: CASSPPWSISSYNEQFF.